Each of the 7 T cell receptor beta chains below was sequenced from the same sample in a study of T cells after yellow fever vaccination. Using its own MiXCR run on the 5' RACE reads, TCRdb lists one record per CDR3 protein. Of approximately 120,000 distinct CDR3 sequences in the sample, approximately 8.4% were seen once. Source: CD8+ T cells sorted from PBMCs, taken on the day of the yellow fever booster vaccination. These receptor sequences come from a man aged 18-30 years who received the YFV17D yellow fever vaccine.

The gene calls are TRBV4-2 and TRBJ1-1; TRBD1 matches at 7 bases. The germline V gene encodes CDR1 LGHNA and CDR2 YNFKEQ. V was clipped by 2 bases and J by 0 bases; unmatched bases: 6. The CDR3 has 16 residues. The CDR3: CASSQFPGGMNTEAFF. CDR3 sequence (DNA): TGTGCCAGCAGCCAATTTCCAGGGGGAATGAACACTGAAGCTTTCTTT.

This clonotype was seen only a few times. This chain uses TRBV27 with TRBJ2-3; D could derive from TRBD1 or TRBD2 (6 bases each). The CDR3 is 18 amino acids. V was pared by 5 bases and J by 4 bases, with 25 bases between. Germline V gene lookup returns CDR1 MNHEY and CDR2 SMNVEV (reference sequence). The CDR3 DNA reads TGTGCCAGCAGTCCGTACCTCTCCGGGGGACACGACGCAGATACGCAGTATTTT. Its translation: CASSPYLSGGHDADTQYF.

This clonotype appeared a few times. The CDR3 bases are TGTGCCAGTTCTAGGGGGGGTCTCCATCAGCCCCAGCATTTT. Protein sequence: CASSRGGLHQPQHF. J is TRBJ1-5 and V is TRBV7-9; perhaps TRBD1 as D (6 bases). Per the germline V gene, CDR1 is SEHNR and CDR2 is FQNEAQ (reference sequence). V was trimmed by 9 bases and J by 5 bases, leaving 17 bases between them. CDR3 length: 14 residues.

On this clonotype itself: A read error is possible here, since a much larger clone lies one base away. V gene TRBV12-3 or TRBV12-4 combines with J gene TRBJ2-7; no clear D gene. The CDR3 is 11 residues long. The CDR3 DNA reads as TGTGCCAGCAGCAACGGCTACGAGGAGTACTTC. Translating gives CASSNGYEEYF.

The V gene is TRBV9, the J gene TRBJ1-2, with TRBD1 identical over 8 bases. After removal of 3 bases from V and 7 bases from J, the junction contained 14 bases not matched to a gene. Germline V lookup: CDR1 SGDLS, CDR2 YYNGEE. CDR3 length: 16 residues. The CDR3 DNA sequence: TGTGCCAGCAGCGCGACAGGGGCCCCCTCTGTATCTGGCTACACCTTC. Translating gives CASSATGAPSVSGYTF.

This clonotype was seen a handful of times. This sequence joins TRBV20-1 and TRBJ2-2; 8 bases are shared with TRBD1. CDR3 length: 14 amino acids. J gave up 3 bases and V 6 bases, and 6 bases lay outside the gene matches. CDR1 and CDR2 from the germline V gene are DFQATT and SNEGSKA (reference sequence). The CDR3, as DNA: TGCAGTGCAACGGACAGGGAGGACACCGGGGAGCTGTTTTTT. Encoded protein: CSATDREDTGELFF.

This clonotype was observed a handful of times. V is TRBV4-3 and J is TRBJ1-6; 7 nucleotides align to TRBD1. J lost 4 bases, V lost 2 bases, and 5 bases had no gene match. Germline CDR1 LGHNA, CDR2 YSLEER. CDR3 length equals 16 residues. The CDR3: CASSQRDSLYNSPLHF. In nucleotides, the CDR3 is TGCGCCAGCAGCCAACGGGACAGCCTGTATAATTCACCCCTCCACTTT.